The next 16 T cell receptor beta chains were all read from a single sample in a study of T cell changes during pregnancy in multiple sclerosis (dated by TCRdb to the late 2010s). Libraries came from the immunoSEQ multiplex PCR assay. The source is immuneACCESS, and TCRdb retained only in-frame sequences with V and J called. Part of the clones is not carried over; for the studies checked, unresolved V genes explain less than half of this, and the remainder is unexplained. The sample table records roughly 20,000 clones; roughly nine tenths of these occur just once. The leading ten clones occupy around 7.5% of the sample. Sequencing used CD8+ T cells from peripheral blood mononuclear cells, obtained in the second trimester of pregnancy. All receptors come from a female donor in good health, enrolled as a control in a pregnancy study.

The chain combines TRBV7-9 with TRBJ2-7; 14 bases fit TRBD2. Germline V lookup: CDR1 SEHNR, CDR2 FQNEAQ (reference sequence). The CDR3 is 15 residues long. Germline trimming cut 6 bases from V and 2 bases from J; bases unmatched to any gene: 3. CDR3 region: CASSWTSGRTYEQYF. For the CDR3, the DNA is TGTGCCAGCAGTTGGACTAGCGGGAGGACCTACGAGCAGTACTTC.

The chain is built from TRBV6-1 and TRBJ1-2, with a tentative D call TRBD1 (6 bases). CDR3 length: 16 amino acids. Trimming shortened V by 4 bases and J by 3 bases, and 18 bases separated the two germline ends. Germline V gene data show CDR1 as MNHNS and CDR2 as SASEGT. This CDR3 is CASSGPKQGTDYGYTF. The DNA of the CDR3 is TGTGCCAGCAGTGGCCCTAAACAGGGAACGGACTATGGCTACACCTTC.

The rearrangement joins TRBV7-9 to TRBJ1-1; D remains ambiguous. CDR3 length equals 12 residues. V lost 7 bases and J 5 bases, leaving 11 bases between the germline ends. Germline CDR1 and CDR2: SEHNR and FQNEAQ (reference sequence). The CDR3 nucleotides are TGTGCCAGCATCAGACCGGGGACTGAAGCTTTCTTT. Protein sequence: CASIRPGTEAFF.

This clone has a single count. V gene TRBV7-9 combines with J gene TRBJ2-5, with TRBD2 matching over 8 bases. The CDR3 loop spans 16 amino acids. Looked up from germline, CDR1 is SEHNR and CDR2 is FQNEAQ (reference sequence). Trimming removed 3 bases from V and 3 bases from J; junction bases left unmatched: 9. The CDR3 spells CASSFSTSGSEETQYF. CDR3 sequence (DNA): TGTGCCAGCAGCTTTTCTACTAGCGGAAGTGAAGAGACCCAGTACTTC.

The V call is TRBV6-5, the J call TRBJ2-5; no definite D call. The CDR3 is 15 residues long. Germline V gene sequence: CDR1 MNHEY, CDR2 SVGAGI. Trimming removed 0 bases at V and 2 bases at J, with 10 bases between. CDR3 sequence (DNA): TGTGCCAGCAGTTACTCCCATGCAGGTCAAGAGACCCAGTACTTC. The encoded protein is CASSYSHAGQETQYF.

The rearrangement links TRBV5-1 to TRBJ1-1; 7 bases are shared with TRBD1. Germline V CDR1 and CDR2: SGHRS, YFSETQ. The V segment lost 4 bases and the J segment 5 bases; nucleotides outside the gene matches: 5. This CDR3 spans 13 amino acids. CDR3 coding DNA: TGCGCCAGCAGCCAAGGGGGCAGGACTGAAGCTTTCTTT. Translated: CASSQGGRTEAFF.

In nucleotides, the CDR3 is TGTGCCAGCAGCTTAATGGGGGCAGGGTGGGAGCAGTACTTC. This encodes CASSLMGAGWEQYF. This rearrangement joins TRBV7-8 to TRBJ2-7; possible D gene TRBD1, 6 bases. This CDR3 is 14 amino acids long. V was clipped by 2 bases and J by 7 bases, with 15 bases between them. Germline CDR1 reads SGHVS; CDR2 reads FQNEAQ.

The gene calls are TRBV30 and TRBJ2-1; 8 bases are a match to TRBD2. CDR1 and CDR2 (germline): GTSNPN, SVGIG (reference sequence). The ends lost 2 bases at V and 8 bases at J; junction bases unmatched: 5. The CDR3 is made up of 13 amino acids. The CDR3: CAWSRRGVYEQFF. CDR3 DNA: TGTGCCTGGAGTAGGCGGGGGGTATATGAGCAGTTCTTC.

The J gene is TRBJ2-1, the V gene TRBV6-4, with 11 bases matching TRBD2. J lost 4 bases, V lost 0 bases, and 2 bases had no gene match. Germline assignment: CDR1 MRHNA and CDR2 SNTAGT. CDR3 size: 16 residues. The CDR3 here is CASSDSSGGVYNEQFF. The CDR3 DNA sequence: TGTGCCAGCAGTGACTCTAGCGGGGGGGTTTACAATGAGCAGTTCTTC.

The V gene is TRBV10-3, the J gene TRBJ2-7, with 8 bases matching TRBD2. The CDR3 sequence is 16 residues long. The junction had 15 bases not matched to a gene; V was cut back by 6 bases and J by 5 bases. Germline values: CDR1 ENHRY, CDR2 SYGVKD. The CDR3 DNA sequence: TGTGCCATCAGCACCCGGGACGGGAGGGCCGATCACGAGCAGTACTTC. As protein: CAISTRDGRADHEQYF.

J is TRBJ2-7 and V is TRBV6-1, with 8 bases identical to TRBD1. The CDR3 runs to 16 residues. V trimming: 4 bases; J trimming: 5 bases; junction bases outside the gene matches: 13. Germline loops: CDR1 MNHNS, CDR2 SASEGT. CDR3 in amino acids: CASSAPDREFGNEQYF. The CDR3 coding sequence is TGTGCCAGCAGTGCCCCGGACAGGGAGTTTGGTAACGAGCAGTACTTC.

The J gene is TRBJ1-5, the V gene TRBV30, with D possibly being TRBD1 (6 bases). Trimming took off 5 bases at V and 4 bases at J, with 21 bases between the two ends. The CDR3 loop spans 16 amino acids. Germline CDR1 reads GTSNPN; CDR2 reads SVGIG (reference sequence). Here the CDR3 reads CAWGQGSAFINQPQHF. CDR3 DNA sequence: TGTGCCTGGGGGCAGGGGTCTGCCTTTATAAATCAGCCCCAGCATTTT.

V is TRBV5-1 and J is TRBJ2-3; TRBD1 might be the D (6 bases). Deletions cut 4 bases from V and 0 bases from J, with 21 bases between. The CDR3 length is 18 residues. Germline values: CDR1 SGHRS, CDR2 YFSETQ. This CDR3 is CASSPHPNRALSTDTQYF. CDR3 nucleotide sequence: TGCGCCAGCAGCCCGCACCCTAACAGGGCTCTGAGCACAGATACGCAGTATTTT.

CDR3 loop: CASSRTSGRADTQYF. The CDR3 coding sequence is TGTGCCAGCAGTCGGACTAGCGGGAGGGCAGATACGCAGTATTTT. V and J are TRBV5-4 and TRBJ2-3, with 15 bases identical to TRBD2. Germline V lookup: CDR1 SGHNT, CDR2 YYREEE (reference sequence). After removal of 5 bases from V and 4 bases from J, the junction contained 2 bases not matched to a gene. This CDR3 is 15 amino acids long. Full variable domain (remainder filled in from reference TRBV5-4 and TRBJ2-3): ETGVTQSPTHLIKTRGQQVTLRCSSQSGHNTVSWYQQALGQGPQFIFQYYREEENGRGNFPPRFSGLQFPNYSSELNVNALELDDSALYLCASSRTSGRADTQYFGPGTRLTVL.

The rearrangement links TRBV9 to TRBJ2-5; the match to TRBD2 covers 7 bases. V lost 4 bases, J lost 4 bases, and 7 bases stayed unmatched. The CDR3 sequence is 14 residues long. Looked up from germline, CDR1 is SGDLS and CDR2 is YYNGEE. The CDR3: CASSSSIAGETQYF. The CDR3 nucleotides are TGTGCCAGCAGCTCCAGCATAGCGGGAGAGACCCAGTACTTC.

CDR3 loop: CASSIDLTGGGQPQHF. In DNA, the CDR3 is TGTGCCAGTAGTATAGATCTGACAGGGGGAGGGCAGCCCCAGCATTTT. The chain has TRBV19 and TRBJ1-5; 9 bases map to TRBD1. Germline CDR1 LNHDA, CDR2 SQIVND (reference sequence). With V trimmed by 0 bases and J by 7 bases, 7 bases remained unmatched. The CDR3 is 16 amino acids.